The 3 T cell receptor beta chains below all came from one sample that was sequenced in a study of blood T cell repertoires in COVID-19. Only in-frame clones appear in the TCRdb table, and some are missing; sequencing was by immunoSEQ multiplex PCR. This repertoire shows just under 65,000 clones, more than 75% found once; its top ten account for around 5.3%. Sample: peripheral blood. Receptor source: a human donor in a cohort sampled during active COVID-19.

The chain recombines TRBV4-2 with TRBJ2-7; D possibly corresponds to TRBD1 (6 bases). Trimming removed 0 bases from V and 4 bases from J, with 19 bases in between. The germline gives CDR1 LGHNA, CDR2 YNFKEQ. This CDR3 spans 17 amino acids. The CDR3 DNA is TGTGCCAGCAGCCAAGAGGGGACAAGGTTTTTGTCTTACGAGCAGTACTTC. It is translated as CASSQEGTRFLSYEQYF.

The rearrangement joins TRBV29-1 to TRBJ1-2, with D possibly being TRBD1 (6 bases). This CDR3 comprises 14 residues. Looked up from germline, CDR1 is SQVTM and CDR2 is ANQGSEA. Trimming left V 7 bases short and J 9 bases short, with 24 bases between. The CDR3 DNA reads TGCAGCGCCGAGTCGGCCAGGGGAGAAAAAAGCTACACCTTC. Translating it yields CSAESARGEKSYTF.

This CDR3 is CASSGRGGVYNEQFF. The CDR3 bases are TGTGCCAGCAGCGGCCGGGGAGGGGTATACAATGAGCAGTTCTTC. This chain joins TRBV7-6 and TRBJ2-1, with TRBD2 matching over 7 bases. Per the germline V gene, CDR1 is SGHVS and CDR2 is FNYEAQ. The CDR3 spans 15 residues. The junction had 8 bases not matched to a gene; V was cut back by 5 bases and J by 4 bases.